One sample yielded the 31 T cell receptor beta chains listed below, sequenced in a study of beta chain features in type 1 diabetes. cDNA synthesis used the whole RNA isolate, giving expressed TCRB sequences. The assay was immunoSEQ multiplex PCR, and TCRdb's table has in-frame clones only and misses some. The table records approximately 200,000 clones, more than 9% of them present only once. Sample: naive CD4+ T cells from blood. These receptors were taken from a woman aged 18-30 years in good health.

This clone came up a few times. The rearrangement links TRBV11-2 to TRBJ2-7; D is possibly TRBD2 (6 bases). The V gene lost 3 bases and the J gene lost 1 base, with 10 bases spanning the gap. Germline CDR1 reads SGHAT; CDR2 reads FQNNGV. The CDR3 sequence is 14 residues long. CDR3 DNA sequence: TGTGCCAGCAGCTTCCCGGGAGAGTCCTACGAGCAGTACTTC. It codes for CASSFPGESYEQYF.

This clone was recorded many times. This chain connects TRBV28 to TRBJ2-4; D uncertain. The CDR3 is made up of 13 amino acids. Trimming cost V 4 bases and J 7 bases, with 11 bases left between them. The germline gives CDR1 MDHEN, CDR2 SYDVKM. The CDR3 DNA reads TGTGCCAGCAGTTCCCAAAGCCGGAACATTCAGTACTTC. The encoded protein is CASSSQSRNIQYF. Supplemented by reference TRBV28 and TRBJ2-4, the full variable domain reads DVKVTQSSRYLVKRTGEKVFLECVQDMDHENMFWYRQDPGLGLRLIYFSYDVKMKEKGDIPEGYSVSREKKERFSLILESASTNQTSMYLCASSSQSRNIQYFGAGTRLSVL.

The chain is built from TRBV6-1 and TRBJ2-7, with D possibly matching TRBD2 (5 bases). V lost 2 bases and J 5 bases, leaving 16 bases between the germline ends. Germline CDR1 reads MNHNS; CDR2 reads SASEGT. The CDR3 is made up of 15 amino acids. The CDR3 here is CASSEIRRSLDEQYF. The CDR3, as DNA: TGTGCCAGCAGTGAAATTCGGCGGTCACTAGACGAGCAGTACTTC.

V usage is TRBV18 and J usage is TRBJ2-1, with D possibly TRBD1 on 6 matching bases. The CDR3 extends over 16 amino acids. The V end lost 0 bases, the J end lost 8 bases, and 17 bases lay between the germline ends. CDR1 is KGHSH and CDR2 is LQKENI in the germline V gene. This chain's CDR3 is CASSPPGTMVGDEQFF. Written as DNA, the CDR3 is TGTGCCAGCTCACCACCCGGGACAATGGTTGGCGATGAGCAGTTCTTC.

This clone was counted a few times. V usage is TRBV19 and J usage is TRBJ1-2; possibly TRBD1 for D (6 bases). This CDR3 has 14 residues. Trimming took 7 bases from V and 4 from J, leaving 16 bases between them. Germline V lookup: CDR1 LNHDA, CDR2 SQIVND (reference sequence). The CDR3 coding sequence is TGTGCCAGTACCGCACAGGGTCTCAGCTATGGCTACACCTTC. Protein sequence: CASTAQGLSYGYTF.

This clone was detected only a few times. The chain is built from TRBV6-6 and TRBJ2-1; D is perhaps TRBD1 (6 bases). This CDR3 comprises 15 residues. The germline V and J ends were trimmed by 6 bases and 0 bases, with 12 bases remaining between them. Germline V lookup: CDR1 MNHNY, CDR2 SVGAGI (reference sequence). The CDR3 DNA follows: TGTGCCAGCAGCCAGGGGTTCAACTCCTACAATGAGCAGTTCTTC. Encoded protein: CASSQGFNSYNEQFF.

J is TRBJ2-1 and V is TRBV6-4; 9 bases match TRBD2. Germline CDR1 MRHNA, CDR2 SNTAGT. This CDR3 comprises 15 residues. J gave up 7 bases and V 6 bases, and 10 bases lay outside the gene matches. CDR3 sequence: CASSILAGTDNEQFF. The CDR3 DNA reads TGTGCCAGCAGCATTCTAGCGGGAACGGATAATGAGCAGTTCTTC.

The DNA for the CDR3 is TGCGCCAGCAGCCTAGGACAGGGTGAGGGAAATACGCAGTATTTT. Residues: CASSLGQGEGNTQYF. This chain joins TRBV5-1 and TRBJ2-3, with 8 bases fitting TRBD1. Germline assignment: CDR1 SGHRS and CDR2 YFSETQ. The CDR3 has 15 residues. The junction had 11 bases not matched to a gene; V was cut back by 4 bases and J by 7 bases.

This clone has only a few counts. The genes are TRBV6-1 and TRBJ1-1, with D maybe TRBD1 (6 bases). V was pared by 6 bases and J by 4 bases, with 15 bases between. Germline V gene sequence: CDR1 MNHNS, CDR2 SASEGT. The CDR3 loop spans 14 amino acids. Here the CDR3 DNA reads TGTGCCAGCAGCACCTCAGGGGTGGCCACTGAAGCTTTCTTT. It encodes CASSTSGVATEAFF.

The V call is TRBV6-1, the J call TRBJ2-1; D perhaps matches TRBD2 (6 bases). Trimming removed 2 bases at V and 5 bases at J, with 10 bases between. The CDR3 has 14 amino acids. Germline CDR1 and CDR2: MNHNS and SASEGT. CDR3 bases: TGTGCCAGCAGTGAACCGGGGGAGAACAATGAGCAGTTCTTC. It specifies CASSEPGENNEQFF.

The chain couples TRBV4-1 to TRBJ1-2; the D gene is possibly TRBD1 (6 bases). The CDR3 length is 13 residues. Germline CDR1 MGHRA, CDR2 YSYEKL. The V and J ends lost 1 base and 8 bases respectively, with 11 bases between them. CDR3 protein: CASSQVDQGGYTF. In nucleotides, the CDR3 is TGCGCCAGCAGCCAAGTGGATCAGGGGGGCTACACCTTC.

V usage is TRBV6-1 and J usage is TRBJ1-2; D gene ambiguous. The CDR3 is 13 residues long. The V end was cut by 1 base, the J end by 4 bases, with 7 bases between. Germline V gene sequence: CDR1 MNHNS, CDR2 SASEGT. The CDR3 is CASSEGNIYGYTF. CDR3 bases: TGTGCCAGCAGTGAAGGCAACATCTATGGCTACACCTTC.

The rearrangement uses TRBV5-6 and TRBJ2-7; tentative D call: TRBD1 (6 bases). Germline CDR1 reads SGHDT; CDR2 reads YYEEEE. CDR3 length: 15 residues. Trimming removed 0 bases at V and 10 bases at J, with 20 bases between. The CDR3 here is CASSLVGGGAVAQYF. The DNA for the CDR3 is TGTGCCAGCAGCTTGGTGGGTGGGGGCGCTGTCGCCCAGTACTTC. Full variable domain (missing parts from reference TRBV5-6 and TRBJ2-7): DAGVTQSPTHLIKTRGQQVTLRCSPKSGHDTVSWYQQALGQGPQFIFQYYEEEERQRGNFPDRFSGHQFPNYSSELNVNALLLGDSALYLCASSLVGGGAVAQYFGPGTRLTVT.

The V and J genes are TRBV6-5 and TRBJ1-2, with 7 bases that match TRBD1. V lost 6 bases, J lost 4 bases, and 5 bases stayed unmatched. Per the germline V gene, CDR1 is MNHEY and CDR2 is SVGAGI. The CDR3 consists of 13 residues. The CDR3 DNA reads TGTGCCAGCAGCTTAACAGGGGCCTATGGCTACACCTTC. Residues: CASSLTGAYGYTF.

This clone was observed many times. The chain has TRBV7-2 and TRBJ1-1; tentative D call: TRBD1 (6 bases). Trimming left V 3 bases short and J 9 bases short, with 11 bases between. Germline values: CDR1 SGHTA, CDR2 FQGNSA. This CDR3 contains 12 residues. In DNA form, the CDR3 reads TGTGCCAGCAGCTTTGACAGGCTTAAAGCTTTCTTT. This translates into CASSFDRLKAFF. The complete variable domain, with remaining parts taken from reference TRBV7-2 and TRBJ1-1, reads GAGVSQSPSNKVTEKGKDVELRCDPISGHTALYWYRQSLGQGLEFLIYFQGNSAPDKSGLPSDRFSAERTGGSVSTLTIQRTQQEDSAVYLCASSFDRLKAFFGQGTRLTVV.

J is TRBJ2-3 and V is TRBV29-1, with 7 nucleotides matching TRBD2. The V gene end was trimmed by 5 bases and the J gene end by 0 bases; junction bases not matched to a gene: 8. The germline gives CDR1 SQVTM, CDR2 ANQGSEA. This CDR3 has 15 residues. The CDR3, as DNA: TGCAGCGTTCCATCGGGGGGATCTAGCACAGATACGCAGTATTTT. Its protein is CSVPSGGSSTDTQYF.

This clone was detected a few times. This chain uses TRBV7-9 with TRBJ1-1; D uncertain. The CDR3 is made up of 12 amino acids. Germline lookup yields CDR1 SEHNR and CDR2 FQNEAQ (reference sequence). Trimming cost V 6 bases and J 7 bases, with 12 bases left between them. CDR3 region: CASSSRENEAFF. In DNA, the CDR3 is TGTGCCAGCAGTTCCCGGGAGAATGAAGCTTTCTTT.

The rearrangement links TRBV2 to TRBJ2-7; 8 bases are a match to TRBD2. The CDR3 extends over 14 amino acids. Germline CDR1 reads SNHLY; CDR2 reads FYNNEI. The trim removed 6 bases at V and 4 bases at J, leaving 8 bases unmatched. The DNA of the CDR3 is TGTGCCAGCAGGAGAGCGGGGGAGGTTTACGAGCAGTACTTC. This encodes CASRRAGEVYEQYF. The entire variable domain, with the rest obtained from reference TRBV2 and TRBJ2-7, is as follows: EPEVTQTPSHQVTQMGQEVILRCVPISNHLYFYWYRQILGQKVEFLVSFYNNEISEKSEIFDDQFSVERPDGSNFTLKIRSTKLEDSAMYFCASRRAGEVYEQYFGPGTRLTVT.

The chain carries TRBV2 and TRBJ2-7; possible D gene TRBD2, 6 bases. The CDR3 extends over 16 amino acids. V gave up 1 base and J gave up 2 bases, with 15 bases separating them. CDR1 and CDR2 from the germline V gene are SNHLY and FYNNEI. In nucleotides, the CDR3 is TGTGCCAGCAGTGAAGATGGAGGAGGGCTCACCTACGAGCAGTACTTC. As protein: CASSEDGGGLTYEQYF.

The chain couples TRBV6-5 to TRBJ1-2; 8 nucleotides agree with TRBD1. Germline V lookup: CDR1 MNHEY, CDR2 SVGAGI. The CDR3 spans 16 residues. V dropped 0 bases and J dropped 3; count of bases not matched to a gene: 6. The CDR3 DNA reads TGTGCCAGCAGTTACTCGATCACAGGGGGAGACTATGGCTACACCTTC. Translating gives CASSYSITGGDYGYTF.

This clone was observed a handful of times. Here the CDR3 reads CASSETTSGRNDEQFF. The CDR3 region has the DNA TGTGCCAGCAGCGAGACCACTAGCGGGAGAAATGATGAGCAGTTCTTC. The chain is built from TRBV7-9 and TRBJ2-1, with 11 bases fitting TRBD2. The CDR3 contains 16 residues. The V gene end was trimmed by 5 bases and the J gene end by 8 bases; junction bases not matched to a gene: 11. Germline V gives CDR1 SEHNR, CDR2 FQNEAQ (reference sequence).

This clone occurred a few times. This chain uses TRBV29-1 with TRBJ2-4, with D possibly TRBD1 on 5 matching bases. Germline V gene lookup returns CDR1 SQVTM and CDR2 ANQGSEA. Between the trimmed V and J ends, which lost 7 bases and 3 bases, there was a span of 13 bases. The CDR3 length is 13 residues. The CDR3 spells CSGTFRVKNIQYF. In DNA form, the CDR3 reads TGCAGCGGGACCTTCAGGGTCAAAAACATTCAGTACTTC.

This chain links TRBV2 with TRBJ2-3, with 12 bases identical to TRBD2. The CDR3 length is 17 residues. Trimming cost V 6 bases and J 5 bases; bases outside gene matches: 12. From germline, CDR1 is SNHLY and CDR2 FYNNEI. The CDR3 DNA follows: TGTGCCAGCAGACCTGCTAGCGGGAGGGCCGGGGGAGATACGCAGTATTTT. Translating gives CASRPASGRAGGDTQYF.

The chain is built from TRBV4-1 and TRBJ1-1, with D unclear. Germline V gene sequence: CDR1 MGHRA, CDR2 YSYEKL. The length of the CDR3 is 17 residues. With 1 base removed from V and 2 bases from J, the gap between germline ends came to 17 bases. CDR3 sequence (DNA): TGCGCCAGCAGCCAAGCGGCGGCGGCAGCCTATAACACTGAAGCTTTCTTT. Protein: CASSQAAAAAYNTEAFF.

This clone appeared a few times. The chain links TRBV18 to TRBJ2-3, with TRBD1 matching over 10 bases. CDR1 KGHSH and CDR2 LQKENI come from the germline V gene. With V trimmed by 6 bases and J by 4 bases, 4 bases remained unmatched. The CDR3 has 14 residues. The DNA for the CDR3 is TGTGCCAGCTCCCGGGACAGGGGCCCAGATACGCAGTATTTT. Amino acid sequence: CASSRDRGPDTQYF.

The chain joins TRBV19 to TRBJ1-1; 7 bases fit TRBD1. After removal of 4 bases from V and 4 bases from J, the junction contained 3 bases not matched to a gene. CDR1 is LNHDA, CDR2 SQIVND, per germline (reference sequence). The CDR3 consists of 13 residues. The CDR3 here is CASSTGQLTEAFF. In DNA, the CDR3 is TGTGCCAGTAGTACGGGACAGCTCACTGAAGCTTTCTTT. The full variable domain, with the rest looked up from reference TRBV19 and TRBJ1-1, is DGGITQSPKYLFRKEGQNVTLSCEQNLNHDAMYWYRQDPGQGLRLIYYSQIVNDFQKGDIAEGYSVSREKKESFPLTVTSAQKNPTAFYLCASSTGQLTEAFFGQGTRLTVV.

The chain joins TRBV5-4 to TRBJ1-1, with a weak D call TRBD1 (6 bases). Germline V gives CDR1 SGHNT, CDR2 YYREEE (reference sequence). This CDR3 has 15 amino acids. Trimming shortened V by 3 bases and J by 0 bases, and 12 bases separated the two germline ends. CDR3 coding DNA: TGTGCCAGCAGCTCAAGGACAGACATGAACACTGAAGCTTTCTTT. This gives the protein CASSSRTDMNTEAFF.

This clone was seen more than once but under ten times. The genes are TRBV4-1 and TRBJ2-1; D perhaps matches TRBD1 (5 bases). CDR3 length: 15 residues. Germline CDR1 reads MGHRA; CDR2 reads YSYEKL. Trimming stripped 7 bases from V and 8 bases from J, with 21 bases between. This CDR3 reads CASTPSQGWYDEQFF. The CDR3 coding sequence is TGCGCCAGCACCCCGTCCCAGGGATGGTACGATGAGCAGTTCTTC.

The chain couples TRBV7-2 to TRBJ1-4; 8 bases agree with TRBD1. V shed 0 bases and J 10 bases; nucleotides not matched to a gene: 10. The CDR3 has 16 amino acids. CDR1 is SGHTA and CDR2 is FQGNSA in the germline V gene. The CDR3 DNA is TGTGCCAGCAGCTTAGCGCTACAGGGGGGATTGGGAAAACTGTTTTTT. Encoded protein: CASSLALQGGLGKLFF.

This rearrangement joins TRBV11-2 to TRBJ2-3; 9 positions match TRBD2. Germline V lookup: CDR1 SGHAT, CDR2 FQNNGV. This CDR3 has 17 amino acids. The V gene end was trimmed by 5 bases and the J gene end by 2 bases; junction bases not matched to a gene: 11. This CDR3 is CASSLDLAGAPTDTQYF. The CDR3 bases are TGTGCCAGCAGCCTCGACTTAGCGGGAGCCCCCACAGATACGCAGTATTTT. Full variable domain (outside the CDR3, taken from reference TRBV11-2 and TRBJ2-3): EAGVAQSPRYKIIEKRQSVAFWCNPISGHATLYWYQQILGQGPKLLIQFQNNGVVDDSQLPKDRFSAERLKGVDSTLKIQPAKLEDSAVYLCASSLDLAGAPTDTQYFGPGTRLTVL.

The V and J genes are TRBV6-6 and TRBJ1-2; 7 positions match TRBD1. This CDR3 is 14 amino acids long. CDR1 and CDR2 (germline): MNHNY, SVGAGI (reference sequence). V lost 2 bases and J lost 7; bases outside the gene matches: 7. The CDR3, as DNA: TGTGCCAGCAGTTACATGGGACAGAAGATTGGCTACACCTTC. Protein: CASSYMGQKIGYTF.